This T cell receptor beta chain was obtained from a study of blood T cell repertoires in COVID-19. Background on the study: T cells, B-cell-depleted T cells, or PBMCs supplied cDNA or gDNA.

How the authors handled the data: Reference gene primers were amplified, and this amplification served to estimate nucleated cell counts. Sequencing used immunoSEQ multiplex PCR; TCRdb keeps in-frame clones, though not all of them. V and J calls and clone size are copied from that table; D and trimming were computed from the DNA. The data hold about 40,000 clones, with approximately 86% observed a single time. The CDR3 runs 15 residues. V lost 4 bases, J lost 5 bases, and 15 bases lay in between. The germline V gene encodes CDR1 SGHNT and CDR2 YYREEE (reference sequence). The rearrangement links TRBV5-4 to TRBJ1-4; D perhaps matches TRBD1 (6 bases). The sequencing input was peripheral blood. This TCR came from a man aged 40-50 years with active COVID-19. CDR3 bases: TGTGCCAGCAGCCCCGGAGGGGGAGGGAATGAAAAACTGTTTTTT. Translating it yields CASSPGGGGNEKLFF.